Described below is a single T cell receptor beta chain sequence and its context. Its target is not known. Synthesis of cDNA was performed by 5'RACE using 10-nucleotide random UMIs. TCRdb re-analysed the 5' RACE reads in MiXCR, keeping a single row per CDR3 protein. The data contain around 70,000 distinct CDR3 sequences, approximately 5.2% of them singletons. The source of the sample is a study of neurological immune-mediated disorders. Broader study findings: HTLV-1-associated myelopathy had the most TCR clonal expansion, and multiple sclerosis had the least, less than healthy controls.

The CDR3 spans 14 residues. With 4 bases removed from V and 7 bases from J, the gap between germline ends came to 17 bases. Germline V lookup: CDR1 LGHDT, CDR2 YNNKEL (reference sequence). V gene TRBV3-1 combines with J gene TRBJ2-7; D is perhaps TRBD1 (6 bases). The TCR was taken from a man aged 18 to 29 with multiple sclerosis. Sequencing input: PBMCs. CDR3 sequence: CASSRSRGGFEQYF. The CDR3 DNA sequence: TGTGCCAGCAGCCGGTCTAGAGGGGGTTTTGAGCAGTACTTC.